The clone carrying this T cell receptor (beta chain) was counted many times. The sample belongs to a study of spatial heterogeneity in lung cancer. Time point noted: blood at routine non-recurrence follow-up after resection. Tumor, nontumor lung or frozen PBMC supplied whole RNA that was sequenced unsorted. Every cDNA TCR molecule received its own unique molecular identifier. TCRdb processed the 5' RACE reads anew with MiXCR; each CDR3 protein has one entry. This table has about 27,000 distinct CDR3 sequences, over 5% appearing once. CDR1 is MNHEY, CDR2 SMNVEV, per germline (reference sequence). The CDR3 consists of 14 residues. V was shortened by 7 bases and J by 0 bases, with 11 bases between the two germline ends.

The sequencing here drew on PBMCs, taken at follow-up. The sequence was collected from a female donor with early-stage non-small cell lung cancer. The chain is built from TRBV27 and TRBJ2-3; D uncertain. The CDR3 reads CASTATASTDTQYF. DNA for the CDR3: TGTGCCAGCACCGCAACCGCAAGCACAGATACGCAGTATTTT.